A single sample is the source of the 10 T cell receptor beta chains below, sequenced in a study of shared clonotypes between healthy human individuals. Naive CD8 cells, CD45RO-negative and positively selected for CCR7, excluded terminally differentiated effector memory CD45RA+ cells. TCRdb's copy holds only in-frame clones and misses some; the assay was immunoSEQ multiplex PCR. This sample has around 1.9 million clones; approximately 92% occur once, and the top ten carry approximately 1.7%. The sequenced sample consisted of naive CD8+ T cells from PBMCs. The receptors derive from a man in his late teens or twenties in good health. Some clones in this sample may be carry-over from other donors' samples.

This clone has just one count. CDR3 DNA sequence: TGTGCCAGCAGTCCTAGGGACAGGGGGCTGGGAGGCTACACCTTC. Translation: CASSPRDRGLGGYTF. The V and J genes are TRBV28 and TRBJ1-2; 12 bases line up with TRBD1. Looked up from germline, CDR1 is MDHEN and CDR2 is SYDVKM. This CDR3 is 15 amino acids long. V lost 5 bases and J lost 8; bases outside the gene matches: 9.

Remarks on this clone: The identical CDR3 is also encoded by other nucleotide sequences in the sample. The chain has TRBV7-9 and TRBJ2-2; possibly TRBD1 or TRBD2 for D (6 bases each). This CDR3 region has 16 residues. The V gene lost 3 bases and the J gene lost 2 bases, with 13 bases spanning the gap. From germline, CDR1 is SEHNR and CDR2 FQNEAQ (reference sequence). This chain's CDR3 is CASSFPPGANTGELFF. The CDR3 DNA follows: TGTGCCAGCAGCTTTCCCCCGGGGGCTAACACCGGGGAGCTGTTTTTT.

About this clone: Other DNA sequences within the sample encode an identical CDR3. CDR3 sequence: CASSVGTVYGYTF. CDR3 nucleotides: TGTGCCAGCAGCGTAGGAACAGTCTATGGCTACACCTTC. The chain links TRBV9 to TRBJ1-2; no clear D gene. The CDR3 has 13 amino acids. Germline values: CDR1 SGDLS, CDR2 YYNGEE. Deletions cut 0 bases from V and 4 bases from J, with 7 bases between.

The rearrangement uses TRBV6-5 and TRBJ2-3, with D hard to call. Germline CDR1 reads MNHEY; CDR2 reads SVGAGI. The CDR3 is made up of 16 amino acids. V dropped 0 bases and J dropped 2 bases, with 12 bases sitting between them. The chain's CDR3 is CASSYSRSLDTDTQYF. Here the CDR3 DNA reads TGTGCCAGCAGTTACTCGCGCTCCCTTGACACAGATACGCAGTATTTT.

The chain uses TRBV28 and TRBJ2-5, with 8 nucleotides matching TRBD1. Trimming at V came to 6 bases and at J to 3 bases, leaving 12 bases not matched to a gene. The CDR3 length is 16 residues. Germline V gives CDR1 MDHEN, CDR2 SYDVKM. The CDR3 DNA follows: TGTGCCAGCAGCCTCGAAACCGGGACAGGAGAAGAGACCCAGTACTTC. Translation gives CASSLETGTGEETQYF.

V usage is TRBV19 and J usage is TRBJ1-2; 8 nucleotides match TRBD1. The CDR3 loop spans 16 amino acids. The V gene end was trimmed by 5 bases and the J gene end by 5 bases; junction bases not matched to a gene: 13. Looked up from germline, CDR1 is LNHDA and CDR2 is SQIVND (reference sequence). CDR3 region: CASSLDRVAERYGYTF. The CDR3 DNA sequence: TGTGCCAGTAGTTTGGACAGGGTGGCGGAGAGGTATGGCTACACCTTC. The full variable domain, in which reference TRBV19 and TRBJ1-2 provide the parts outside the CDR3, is DGGITQSPKYLFRKEGQNVTLSCEQNLNHDAMYWYRQDPGQGLRLIYYSQIVNDFQKGDIAEGYSVSREKKESFPLTVTSAQKNPTAFYLCASSLDRVAERYGYTFGSGTRLTVV.

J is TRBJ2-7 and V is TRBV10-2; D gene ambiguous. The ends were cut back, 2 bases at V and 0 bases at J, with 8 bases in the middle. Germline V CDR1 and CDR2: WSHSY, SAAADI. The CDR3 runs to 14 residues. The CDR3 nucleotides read TGCGCCAGCAGTGAGACGTGGAGCTCCTACGAGCAGTACTTC. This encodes CASSETWSSYEQYF.

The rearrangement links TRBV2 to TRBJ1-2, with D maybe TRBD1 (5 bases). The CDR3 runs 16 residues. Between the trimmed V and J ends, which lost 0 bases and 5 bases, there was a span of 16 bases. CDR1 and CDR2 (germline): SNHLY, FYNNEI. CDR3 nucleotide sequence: TGTGCCAGCAGTGAAGCAAGGACACTAACCGGATATGGCTACACCTTC. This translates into CASSEARTLTGYGYTF.

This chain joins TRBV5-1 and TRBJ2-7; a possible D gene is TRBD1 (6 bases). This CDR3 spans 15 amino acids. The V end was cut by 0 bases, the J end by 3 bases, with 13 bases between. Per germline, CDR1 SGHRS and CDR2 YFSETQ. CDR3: CASSLGGRGYYEQYF. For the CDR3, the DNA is TGCGCCAGCAGCTTGGGTGGCAGGGGATACTACGAGCAGTACTTC.

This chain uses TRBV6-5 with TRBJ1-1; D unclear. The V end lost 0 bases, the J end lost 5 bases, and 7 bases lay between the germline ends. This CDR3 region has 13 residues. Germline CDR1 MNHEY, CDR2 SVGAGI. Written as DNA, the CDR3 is TGTGCCAGCAGTTACTCGGTGTTGACTGAAGCTTTCTTT. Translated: CASSYSVLTEAFF.